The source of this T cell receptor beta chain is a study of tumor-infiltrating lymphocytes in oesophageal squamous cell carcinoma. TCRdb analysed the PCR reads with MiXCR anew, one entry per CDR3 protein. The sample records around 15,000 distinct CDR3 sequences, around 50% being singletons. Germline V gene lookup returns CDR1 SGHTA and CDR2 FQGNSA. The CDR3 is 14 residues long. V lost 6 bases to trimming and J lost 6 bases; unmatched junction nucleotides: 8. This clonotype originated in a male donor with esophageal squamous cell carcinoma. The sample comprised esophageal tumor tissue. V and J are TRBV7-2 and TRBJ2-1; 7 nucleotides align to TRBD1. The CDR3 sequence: CASSLKNRGNEQFF. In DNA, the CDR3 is TGTGCCAGCAGTCTGAAAAACAGGGGCAATGAGCAGTTCTTC.